A single sample is the source of the 29 T cell receptor beta chains below, sequenced in a study of cytomegalovirus exposure and HLA in healthy donors. PCR involved 60 Vbeta and 13 Jbeta primers. Assay: immunoSEQ multiplex PCR; the TCRdb copy retains only in-frame clones and omits some. The sample gives roughly 60,000 clones, roughly 80% of which show up once; around 4% is in the top ten. Input material: PBMCs. Receptors originate from a man aged 25 to 45 in good health and CMV-seronegative.

The V call is TRBV18, the J call TRBJ2-7; D perhaps matches TRBD2 (5 bases). This CDR3 contains 15 residues. Germline loops: CDR1 KGHSH, CDR2 LQKENI. The germline V and J ends were trimmed by 0 bases and 5 bases, with 14 bases remaining between them. The CDR3 sequence: CASSPPEGPLHEQYF. The CDR3 nucleotides are TGTGCCAGCTCACCACCAGAGGGTCCCCTCCACGAGCAGTACTTC.

V and J are TRBV6-1 and TRBJ2-5; weak D call: TRBD2 (7 bases). CDR1 and CDR2 from the germline V gene are MNHNS and SASEGT. Trimming took 1 base from V and 5 from J, leaving 17 bases between them. The CDR3 sequence is 16 residues long. The CDR3 DNA follows: TGTGCCAGCAGTGAAGGTTGGGGGGGGGCGTGGGAGACCCAGTACTTC. Translating gives CASSEGWGGAWETQYF.

This CDR3 reads CASSRSGGRLDPTLNEQFF. For the CDR3, the DNA is TGTGCCAGCAGCCGTAGCGGGGGGCGATTAGACCCTACCCTCAATGAGCAGTTCTTC. The V call is TRBV11-2, the J call TRBJ2-1; 10 nucleotides match TRBD2. Unmatched junction bases numbered 19, after V lost 5 bases and J lost 6 bases. Germline CDR1 is SGHAT and CDR2 is FQNNGV. CDR3 length equals 19 residues.

The rearrangement links TRBV4-1 to TRBJ2-1, with 7 positions matching TRBD1. The CDR3 extends over 14 amino acids. CDR1 and CDR2 from the germline V gene are MGHRA and YSYEKL. Trimming at V came to 2 bases and at J to 10 bases, leaving 8 bases not matched to a gene. CDR3 DNA sequence: TGCGCCAGCAGCCAACCAACAGGGGTCGGGGAGCAGTTCTTC. As protein: CASSQPTGVGEQFF.

A remark on this clone: One end of the junction varies from germline; a read error may be responsible. At the DNA level, this CDR3 is encoded by other sequences in the same sample as well. The V call is TRBV5-6, the J call TRBJ2-7; D is tentatively TRBD1 or TRBD2 (7 bases each). Germline-derived CDR1 and CDR2 are SGHDT and YYEEEE. The CDR3 has 15 residues. CDR3 coding DNA: TGCGCCAGCAGCTTGGGGAGGGACAGACGATACGAGCAGTACTTC. Translated: CASSLGRDRRYEQYF.

The CDR3: CASRRTRDRGTGANVLTF. CDR3 bases: TGTGCCAGCAGACGAACCCGGGACAGGGGTACAGGGGCCAACGTCCTGACTTTC. The chain carries TRBV7-2 and TRBJ2-6; 10 bases align to TRBD1. The length of the CDR3 is 18 residues. The junction had 12 bases not matched to a gene; V was cut back by 6 bases and J by 4 bases. CDR1 is SGHTA and CDR2 is FQGNSA in the germline V gene. Full variable domain (outside the CDR3, taken from reference TRBV7-2 and TRBJ2-6): GAGVSQSPSNKVTEKGKDVELRCDPISGHTALYWYRQSLGQGLEFLIYFQGNSAPDKSGLPSDRFSAERTGGSVSTLTIQRTQQEDSAVYLCASRRTRDRGTGANVLTFGAGSRLTVL.

This clone was counted once. The chain combines TRBV29-1 with TRBJ2-7, with D maybe TRBD1 (8 bases). Between the trimmed V and J ends, which lost 6 bases and 6 bases, there was a span of 21 bases. This CDR3 spans 14 amino acids. Germline CDR1 is SQVTM and CDR2 is ANQGSEA. CDR3 loop: CSVQGGQAPGEQYF. DNA for the CDR3: TGCAGCGTACAGGGGGGGCAGGCCCCTGGCGAGCAGTACTTC.

This chain joins TRBV4-1 and TRBJ1-1, with no clear D. Trimming pared 0 bases from V and 0 bases from J, leaving 14 bases between. CDR1 and CDR2 from the germline V gene are MGHRA and YSYEKL. The CDR3 has 17 amino acids. CDR3 residues: CASSQDWAQSMNTEAFF. The DNA of the CDR3 is TGCGCCAGCAGCCAAGATTGGGCTCAAAGCATGAACACTGAAGCTTTCTTT.

V gene TRBV7-2 combines with J gene TRBJ1-6; no clear D. V lost 2 bases to trimming and J lost 6 bases, with 14 bases between them. The CDR3 runs to 16 residues. Germline CDR1 and CDR2: SGHTA and FQGNSA. The CDR3 nucleotides are TGTGCCAGCAGCTTAAACTCCCCGGGGTCTAATTCACCCCTCCACTTT. Residues: CASSLNSPGSNSPLHF.

This clone showed up just once. The chain has TRBV5-1 and TRBJ2-3; 12 bases fit TRBD2. Germline V gene lookup returns CDR1 SGHRS and CDR2 YFSETQ. V was pared by 0 bases and J by 1 base, with 3 bases of the junction left unmatched. The CDR3 consists of 17 residues. CDR3 DNA: TGCGCCAGCAGCTTGGGGACTAGCGGGGTGGGCACAGATACGCAGTATTTT. Encoded protein: CASSLGTSGVGTDTQYF.

This chain joins TRBV5-1 and TRBJ1-5; TRBD1 might be the D (5 bases). This CDR3 has 15 amino acids. The germline CDR1 and CDR2 sequences are SGHRS and YFSETQ. Trimming took off 0 bases at V and 3 bases at J, with 10 bases between the two ends. This CDR3 reads CASSLEGSNNQPQHF. The CDR3 region has the DNA TGCGCCAGCAGCTTGGAGGGGTCCAACAATCAGCCCCAGCATTTT.

The chain couples TRBV27 to TRBJ2-2; 11 bases match TRBD2. The V gene's germline CDR1 is MNHEY and CDR2 SMNVEV (reference sequence). Trimming removed 3 bases from V and 5 bases from J; junction bases left unmatched: 14. This CDR3 is 19 amino acids long. CDR3: CASSFGTSGWPRGTGELFF. In DNA, the CDR3 is TGTGCCAGCAGTTTTGGGACTAGCGGTTGGCCCAGGGGAACCGGGGAGCTGTTTTTT.

The chain carries TRBV5-1 and TRBJ2-3, with 12 bases identical to TRBD2. V was clipped by 2 bases and J by 2 bases; unmatched bases: 3. Germline CDR1 reads SGHRS; CDR2 reads YFSETQ. The CDR3 contains 16 residues. CDR3 loop: CASSFLAGGVTDTQYF. CDR3 bases: TGCGCCAGCAGCTTCCTAGCGGGGGGGGTCACAGATACGCAGTATTTT.

V and J are TRBV21-1 and TRBJ1-5. TRBV21-1 is termed a pseudogene. The CDR3 is made up of 14 amino acids. CDR3 loop: CASSTGGGNQPQHF. CDR3 nucleotide sequence: TGTGCCAGCAGCACCGGCGGCGGTAATCAGCCCCAGCATTTT.

This clone appeared once. J is TRBJ2-5 and V is TRBV2, with D possibly TRBD2 on 6 matching bases. The CDR3 loop spans 13 amino acids. Trimming removed 8 bases from V and 3 bases from J, with 13 bases in between. Per the germline V gene, CDR1 is SNHLY and CDR2 is FYNNEI. The CDR3: CASLAGFKETQYF. DNA for the CDR3: TGTGCCAGCCTCGCGGGGTTCAAAGAGACCCAGTACTTC.

The gene calls are TRBV9 and TRBJ1-3; D is uncertain. CDR3 size: 14 residues. Germline lookup yields CDR1 SGDLS and CDR2 YYNGEE. V lost 0 bases and J lost 8, with 12 bases in between. CDR3 bases: TGTGCCAGCAGCGTAGCTACGGGAGAGCACACCATATATTTT. It is translated as CASSVATGEHTIYF.

This clone was recorded a few times. The chain combines TRBV2 with TRBJ1-5, with no clear D. Trimming took off 4 bases at V and 5 bases at J, with 12 bases between the two ends. The CDR3 totals 14 residues. Germline assignment: CDR1 SNHLY and CDR2 FYNNEI. CDR3 coding DNA: TGTGCCAGCAGTGTTGCGGCAGAGTATCAGCCCCAGCATTTT. Translation: CASSVAAEYQPQHF.

This chain connects TRBV7-8 to TRBJ1-3, with TRBD1 identical over 8 bases. Germline CDR1 reads SGHVS; CDR2 reads FQNEAQ. V shed 6 bases, J shed 3 bases, and the junction held 13 bases outside the gene matches. The CDR3 loop spans 17 amino acids. CDR3 residues: CASSSTRDRGFGNTIYF. The CDR3 DNA reads TGTGCCAGCAGTTCAACCCGCGACAGGGGATTTGGAAACACCATATATTTT.

The rearrangement uses TRBV5-6 and TRBJ2-5; 7 bases line up with TRBD2. Unmatched junction bases numbered 13, after V lost 4 bases and J lost 7 bases. The CDR3 length is 15 residues. The germline V gene encodes CDR1 SGHDT and CDR2 YYEEEE. This CDR3 is CASSKMRSGVGTQYF. CDR3 sequence (DNA): TGTGCCAGCAGCAAGATGAGGAGCGGGGTGGGGACCCAGTACTTC.

Regarding this clone: This sample also contains other DNA sequences that code for the same CDR3. V and J are TRBV6-5 and TRBJ2-1; 9 positions agree with TRBD1. The junction had 11 bases not matched to a gene; V was cut back by 11 bases and J by 6 bases. CDR1 and CDR2 (germline): MNHEY, SVGAGI. There are 14 residues in the CDR3. The chain's CDR3 is CAARGTGRVNEQFF. The CDR3 DNA sequence: TGTGCCGCTAGGGGGACAGGGAGAGTCAATGAGCAGTTCTTC.

This clone was recorded a few times. The chain links TRBV4-3 to TRBJ1-4; 7 bases are shared with TRBD1. V was pared by 4 bases and J by 6 bases, with 8 bases of the junction left unmatched. Per germline, CDR1 LGHNA and CDR2 YSLEER. This CDR3 has 15 residues. The DNA for the CDR3 is TGCGCCAGCAGCCTTTTCGACAGGGAAGATGAAAAACTGTTTTTT. It specifies CASSLFDREDEKLFF.

This chain joins TRBV7-2 and TRBJ2-7; TRBD1 aligns across 9 bases. This CDR3 has 14 amino acids. V lost 5 bases to trimming and J lost 2 bases; unmatched junction nucleotides: 4. Germline loops: CDR1 SGHTA, CDR2 FQGNSA. The CDR3 protein is CASSPGTGTYEQYF. The CDR3 DNA is TGTGCCAGCAGCCCCGGGACAGGGACCTACGAGCAGTACTTC.

The chain couples TRBV25-1 to TRBJ1-4; no definite D call. The CDR3 covers 14 residues. Deletions cut 6 bases from V and 1 base from J, with 9 bases between. Germline-derived CDR1 and CDR2 are MGHDK and SYGVNS. The CDR3 nucleotides are TGTGCCAGCAGCCCGACAAGAACTAATGAAAAACTGTTTTTT. Its translation: CASSPTRTNEKLFF.

The V call is TRBV2, the J call TRBJ1-2, with 8 bases aligning to TRBD1. The CDR3 contains 13 residues. The J segment lost 7 bases and the V segment lost 3 bases, leaving 4 bases of the junction unmatched. From germline, CDR1 is SNHLY and CDR2 FYNNEI. This CDR3 reads CASSDGQGSGYTF. The CDR3, as DNA: TGTGCCAGCAGTGACGGACAGGGAAGTGGCTACACCTTC.

The chain is built from TRBV4-3 and TRBJ2-5, with 8 nucleotides matching TRBD1. V shed 0 bases and J 1 base; nucleotides not matched to a gene: 1. Germline lookup yields CDR1 LGHNA and CDR2 YSLEER. The CDR3 has 15 residues. The CDR3 here is CASSQEQGAQETQYF. DNA for the CDR3: TGCGCCAGCAGCCAAGAGCAGGGGGCCCAAGAGACCCAGTACTTC.

The V call is TRBV5-3, the J call TRBJ2-1, with TRBD2 matching 12 bases. TRBV5-3 is flagged as an ORF with uncertain function. The CDR3 is 15 amino acids. V shed 5 bases and J 6 bases; nucleotides not matched to a gene: 6. CDR3 protein: CARSSPSGRVNEQFF. The CDR3 bases are TGTGCCAGAAGTTCCCCTAGCGGGAGGGTCAATGAGCAGTTCTTC.

V gene TRBV23-1 combines with J gene TRBJ2-7, with 11 bases fitting TRBD1. TRBV23-1 is an ORF, with its function uncertain. Germline trimming cut 4 bases from V and 2 bases from J; bases unmatched to any gene: 13. CDR3 size: 18 residues. The CDR3 here is CASSPRGVGTGGPYEQYF. CDR3 nucleotide sequence: TGCGCCAGCAGTCCCAGGGGCGTCGGGACAGGGGGGCCCTACGAGCAGTACTTC.

About this clone itself: The germline gene is not matched at one end of the junction; a read error may be the cause. The chain is built from TRBV7-2 and TRBJ2-3; TRBD1 aligns across 9 bases. The CDR3 sequence is 15 residues long. Germline CDR1 reads SGHTA; CDR2 reads FQGNSA. Here the CDR3 reads CASSLARQGGDTQYF. For the CDR3, the DNA is TGTGCCAGCAGCCTAGCCAGACAGGGGGGAGATACGCAGTATTTT. Complete variable domain (other parts from reference TRBV7-2 and TRBJ2-3): GAGVSQSPSNKVTEKGKDVELRCDPISGHTALYWYRQSLGQGLEFLIYFQGNSAPDKSGLPSDRFSAERTGGSVSTLTIQRTQQEDSAVYLCASSLARQGGDTQYFGPGTRLTVL.

The chain is built from TRBV11-2 and TRBJ2-7, with no clear D. This CDR3 is built from 15 residues. Germline loops: CDR1 SGHAT, CDR2 FQNNGV. The V gene lost 1 base and the J gene lost 5 bases, with 15 bases spanning the gap. CDR3 coding DNA: TGTGCCAGCAGCTTAGTCCCGGCAGGTCCCAACGAGCAGTACTTC. It is translated as CASSLVPAGPNEQYF.